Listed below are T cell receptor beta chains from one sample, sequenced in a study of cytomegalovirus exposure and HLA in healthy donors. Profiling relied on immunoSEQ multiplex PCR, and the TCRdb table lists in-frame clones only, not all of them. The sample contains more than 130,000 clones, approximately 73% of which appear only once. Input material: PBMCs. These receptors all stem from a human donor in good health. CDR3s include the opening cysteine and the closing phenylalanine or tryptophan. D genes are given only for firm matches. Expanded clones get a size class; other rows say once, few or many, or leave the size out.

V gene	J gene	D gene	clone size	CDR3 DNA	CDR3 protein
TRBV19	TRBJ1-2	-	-	TGTGCCAGTGGAAGGTTCGGGGTTAACTATGGCTACACCTTC	CASGRFGVNYGYTF
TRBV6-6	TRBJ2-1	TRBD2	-	TGTGCCAGCAGTTATTATCCGAGACTAGCGGAGAGACAGCAGTTCTTC	CASSYYPRLAERQQFF
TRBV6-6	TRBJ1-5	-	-	TGTGCCAGCAGTCCCCAGTATTTTCAGCCCCAGCATTTT	CASSPQYFQPQHF
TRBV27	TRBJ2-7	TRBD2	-	TGTGCCAGCAGTTTATTGCGGGAGGGCCGGGACAACTACGAGCAGTACTTC	CASSLLREGRDNYEQYF
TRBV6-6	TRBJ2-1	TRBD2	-	TGTGCCAGCAGTTACGCGGGGGGCTCCTACAATGAGCAGTTCTTC	CASSYAGGSYNEQFF
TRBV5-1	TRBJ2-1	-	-	TGCGCCAGCAGCTACGAGGGCGGCTACAATGAGCAGTTCTTC	CASSYEGGYNEQFF
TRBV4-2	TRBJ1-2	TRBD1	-	TGTGCCAGCAGCCATTCACCACAGGGGAGGAAGCGTGGCTACACCTTC	CASSHSPQGRKRGYTF
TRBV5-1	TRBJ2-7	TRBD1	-	TGCGCCAGCAGCTTGGGACAGGGTGGCGACGAGCAGTACTTC	CASSLGQGGDEQYF
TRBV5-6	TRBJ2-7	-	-	TGTGCCAGCAGCTTCGGGGTCCGGTACGAGCAGTACTTC	CASSFGVRYEQYF
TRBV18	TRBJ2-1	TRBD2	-	TGTGCCAGCTCACCAGGTAGCGGGGGCGACTACAATGAGCAGTTCTTC	CASSPGSGGDYNEQFF
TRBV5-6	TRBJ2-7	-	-	TGTGCCAGCAGCCGGGGGTTTAGGGCCGCCGAGCAGTACTTC	CASSRGFRAAEQYF
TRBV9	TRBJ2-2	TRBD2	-	TGTGCCAGCAGCGCCGGCGGGACTAAAGCGAACACCGGGGAGCTGTTTTTT	CASSAGGTKANTGELFF
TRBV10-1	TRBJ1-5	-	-	TGCGCCAGCGGCGGACAGATATATAGCAATCAGCCCCAGCATTTT	CASGGQIYSNQPQHF
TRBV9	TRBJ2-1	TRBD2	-	TGTGCCAGCAGCGTAGCCAGGGCTAGCGGCTCCTACAATGAGCAGTTCTTC	CASSVARASGSYNEQFF
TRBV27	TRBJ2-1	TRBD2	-	TGTGCCTGCGGCTATAGCGGGTCCTACAATGAGCAGTTCTTC	CACGYSGSYNEQFF
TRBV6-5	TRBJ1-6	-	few	TGTGCCAGCAGTTACTCGATACCGGGACCCCTCCACTTT	CASSYSIPGPLHF
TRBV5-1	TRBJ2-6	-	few	TGCGCCAGCAGCTCCAGACAATCTGGGGCCAACGTCCTGACTTTC	CASSSRQSGANVLTF
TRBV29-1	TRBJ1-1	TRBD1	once	TGCAGCGTCGAACAGGGGGCGCGGACTGAAGCTTTCTTT	CSVEQGARTEAFF
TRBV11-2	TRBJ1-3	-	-	TGTGCCAGCAGCTTAAACCCGGGGAGGACTGGAAACACCATATATTTT	CASSLNPGRTGNTIYF
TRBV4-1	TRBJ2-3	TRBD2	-	TGCGCCAGCAGGATCCGACTAGCGGCCGGGACGGATACGCAGTATTTT	CASRIRLAAGTDTQYF
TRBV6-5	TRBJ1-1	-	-	TGTGCCAGCAGTCCGAGGGGAGGGACTGAAGCTTTCTTT	CASSPRGGTEAFF
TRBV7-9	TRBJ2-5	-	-	TGTGCCAGCAGCTTAGGATCCCAGGAGACCCAGTACTTC	CASSLGSQETQYF
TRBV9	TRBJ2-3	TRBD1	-	TGTGCCAGCAGCGCCCGACAGGGGATGGACCTAACAGATACGCAGTATTTT	CASSARQGMDLTDTQYF
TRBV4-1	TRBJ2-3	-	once	TGCGCCAGCAGCCACCAGGGGGATACGCAGTATTTT	CASSHQGDTQYF
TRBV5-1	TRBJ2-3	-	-	TGCGCCAGCAGCCCTGAGCGGGGCACAGATACGCAGTATTTT	CASSPERGTDTQYF
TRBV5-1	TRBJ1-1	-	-	TGCGCCAGCAGCTTTTACGGTCCGGGGACTGAAGCTTTCTTT	CASSFYGPGTEAFF
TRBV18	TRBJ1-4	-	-	TGTGCCAGCTCATCATCCGAAGCACTGTTTTTT	CASSSSEALFF
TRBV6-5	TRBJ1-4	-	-	TGCGCCAGCTCACGGGGGAGCCTTGGTGAAAAACTGTTTTTT	CASSRGSLGEKLFF
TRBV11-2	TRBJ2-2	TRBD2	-	TGTGCCAGCAGCTCGAGGTGGCTAGCGGGAGTTCGGGAGCTGTTTTTT	CASSSRWLAGVRELFF
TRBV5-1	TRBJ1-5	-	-	TGCGCCAGCCCGACCCGGGGACAAGACTTAGGTATTAATTCATCCCAGCATTTT	CASPTRGQDLGINSSQHF
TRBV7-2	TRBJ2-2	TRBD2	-	TGTGCCAGCAGCTGGAGCCCACTAGCGGGAGGGGCGACCGGGGAGCTGTTTTTT	CASSWSPLAGGATGELFF
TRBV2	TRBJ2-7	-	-	TGTGCCAGCAGTGAATACTTATCCTACGAGCAGTACTTC	CASSEYLSYEQYF
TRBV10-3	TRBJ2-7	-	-	TGTGCCATCAGTGCTTTAAACGAGCAGTACTTC	CAISALNEQYF
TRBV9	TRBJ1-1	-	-	TGTGCCAGCAGCGTAGATAGTTGGAACACTGAAGCTTTCTTT	CASSVDSWNTEAFF
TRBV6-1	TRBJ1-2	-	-	TGTGCCAGCAGTAAAGGACTCTATGGCTACACCTTC	CASSKGLYGYTF
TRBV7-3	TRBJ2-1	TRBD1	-	TGTGCCAGCAGCGCGACAGGGGACCCAGGACAGTTCTTC	CASSATGDPGQFF
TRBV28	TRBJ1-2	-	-	TGTGCCAGCAGCCGAACAGGGCTCTATGGCTACACCTTC	CASSRTGLYGYTF
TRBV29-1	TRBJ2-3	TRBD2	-	TGCAGCGTTGAAGATCAGTTAGCGGGAGGTCTGACAGATACGCAGTATTTT	CSVEDQLAGGLTDTQYF
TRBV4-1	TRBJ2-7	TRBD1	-	TGCGCCAGCAGCCTCCGGACAGGGGGCTTCTACGAGCAGTACTTC	CASSLRTGGFYEQYF
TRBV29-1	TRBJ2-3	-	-	TGCAGCGCCCTACAGGGAGATACGCAGTATTTT	CSALQGDTQYF
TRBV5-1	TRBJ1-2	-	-	TGCGCCAGCAGCGACAGTTGGGGGGGAAGTGGCTACACCTTC	CASSDSWGGSGYTF
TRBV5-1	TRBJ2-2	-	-	TGCGCCAGCAGCTTGGCCGGACAGAGCACCGGGGAGCTGTTTTTT	CASSLAGQSTGELFF
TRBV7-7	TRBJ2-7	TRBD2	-	TGTGCTAGCAGCTTAGCGGGCCTAGCGGGGGGAGCCTACGAGCAGTACTTC	CASSLAGLAGGAYEQYF
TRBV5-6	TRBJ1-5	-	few	TGTGCCAGCAGCTTAAGTTTTCGAGGGAATCAGCCCCAGCATTTT	CASSLSFRGNQPQHF
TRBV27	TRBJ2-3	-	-	TGTGCCAGCCCCCGATGGCACATCACAGATACGCAGTATTTT	CASPRWHITDTQYF
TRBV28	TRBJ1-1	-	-	TGTGCCAGCAGCGCGTACGGACAGAACACTGAAGCTTTCTTT	CASSAYGQNTEAFF
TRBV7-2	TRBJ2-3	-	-	TGTGCCAGCAGCTTAGGCGGGACTAGCACAGATACGCAGTATTTT	CASSLGGTSTDTQYF
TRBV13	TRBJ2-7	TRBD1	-	TGTGCCAGCAGTAAGACAGGGAAATCATCCGAGCAGTACTTC	CASSKTGKSSEQYF
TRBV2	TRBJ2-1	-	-	TGTGCCAGCAGTGCTGAGGCTTATTACAATGAGCAGTTCTTC	CASSAEAYYNEQFF
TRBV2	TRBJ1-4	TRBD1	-	TGTGCCAGCAGTGAAGGGACAGGCCGAGAAAAACTGTTTTTT	CASSEGTGREKLFF
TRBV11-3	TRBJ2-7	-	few	TGTGCCAGCAGCTTGGGGGGACTCGCCTACGAGCAGTACTTC	CASSLGGLAYEQYF
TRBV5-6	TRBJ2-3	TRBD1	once	TGTGCCAGCAGCTACCCCGGGACAGGGCACTCTAGCACAGATACGCAGTATTTT	CASSYPGTGHSSTDTQYF
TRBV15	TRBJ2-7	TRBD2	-	TGTGCCACCAGCAGAGCCCGTGGGACTAGCGGGGGATTCGAGCAGTACTTC	CATSRARGTSGGFEQYF
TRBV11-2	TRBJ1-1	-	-	TGTGCCAGCAGCTTTAACATGAACACTGAAGCTTTCTTT	CASSFNMNTEAFF
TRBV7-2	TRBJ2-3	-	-	TGTGCCAGCGCCCCGCGGAGGGGAACGGAAGATACGCAGTATTTT	CASAPRRGTEDTQYF
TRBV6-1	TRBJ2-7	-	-	TGTGCCAGCAGTGAAGCCCAGGACTCCTACGAGCAGTACTTC	CASSEAQDSYEQYF
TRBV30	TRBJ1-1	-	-	TGTGCCTGGGGGGGACCGACAGGGAACACTGAAGCTTTCTTT	CAWGGPTGNTEAFF